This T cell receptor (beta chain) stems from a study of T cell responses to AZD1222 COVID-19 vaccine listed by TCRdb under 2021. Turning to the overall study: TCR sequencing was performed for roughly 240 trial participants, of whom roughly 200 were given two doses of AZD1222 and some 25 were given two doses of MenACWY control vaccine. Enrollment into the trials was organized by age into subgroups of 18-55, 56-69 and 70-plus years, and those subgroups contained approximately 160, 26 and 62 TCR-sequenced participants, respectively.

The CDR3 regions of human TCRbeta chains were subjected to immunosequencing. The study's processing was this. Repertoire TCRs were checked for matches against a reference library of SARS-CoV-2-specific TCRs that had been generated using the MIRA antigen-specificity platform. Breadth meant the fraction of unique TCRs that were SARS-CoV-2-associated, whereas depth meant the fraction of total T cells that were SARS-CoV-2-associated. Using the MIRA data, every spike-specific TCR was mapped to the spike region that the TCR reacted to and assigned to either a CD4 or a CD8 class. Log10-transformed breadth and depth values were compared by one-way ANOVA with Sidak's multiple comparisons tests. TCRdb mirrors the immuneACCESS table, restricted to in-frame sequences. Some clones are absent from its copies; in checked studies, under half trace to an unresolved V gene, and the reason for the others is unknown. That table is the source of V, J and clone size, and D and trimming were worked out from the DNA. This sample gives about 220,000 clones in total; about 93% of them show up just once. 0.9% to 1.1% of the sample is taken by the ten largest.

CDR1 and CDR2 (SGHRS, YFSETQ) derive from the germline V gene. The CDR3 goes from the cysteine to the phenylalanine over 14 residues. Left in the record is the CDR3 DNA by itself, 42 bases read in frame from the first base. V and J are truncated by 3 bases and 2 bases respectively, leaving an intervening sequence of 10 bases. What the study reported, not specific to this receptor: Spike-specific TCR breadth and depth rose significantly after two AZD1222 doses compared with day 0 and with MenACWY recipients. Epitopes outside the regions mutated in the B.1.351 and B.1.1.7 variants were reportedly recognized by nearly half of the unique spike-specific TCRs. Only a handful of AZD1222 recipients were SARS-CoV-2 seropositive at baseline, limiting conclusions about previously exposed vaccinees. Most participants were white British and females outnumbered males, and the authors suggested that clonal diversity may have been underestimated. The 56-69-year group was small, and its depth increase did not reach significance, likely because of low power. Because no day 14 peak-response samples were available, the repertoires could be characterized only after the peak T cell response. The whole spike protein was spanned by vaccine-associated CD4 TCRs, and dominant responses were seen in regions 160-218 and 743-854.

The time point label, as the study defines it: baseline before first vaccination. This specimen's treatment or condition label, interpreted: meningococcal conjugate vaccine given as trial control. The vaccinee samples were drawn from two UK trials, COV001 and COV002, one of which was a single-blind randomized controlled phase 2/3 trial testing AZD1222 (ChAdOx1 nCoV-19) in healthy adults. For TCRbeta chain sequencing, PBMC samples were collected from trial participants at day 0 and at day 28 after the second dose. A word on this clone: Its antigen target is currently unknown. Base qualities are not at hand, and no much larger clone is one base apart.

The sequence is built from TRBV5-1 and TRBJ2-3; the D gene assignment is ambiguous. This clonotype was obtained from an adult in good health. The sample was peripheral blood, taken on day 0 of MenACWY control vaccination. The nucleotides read TGCGCCAGCAGCTCGGCACTGACCACAGATACGCAGTATTTT. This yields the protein CASSSALTTDTQYF.